A selection of T cell receptor beta chains follows, all from one sample in a study of OX40 agonist ivuxolimab in advanced cancers. Assay: immunoSEQ multiplex PCR; the TCRdb copy retains only in-frame clones and omits some. The table lists under 85,000 clones, around 86% of them singletons. This material consisted of CD4+ or CD8+ T cells sorted from blood, taken in a trial of the OX40 agonist ivuxolimab. These receptors originate from an adult with an advanced solid tumor such as melanoma, head and neck, liver or kidney cancer. Both conserved end residues are part of each CDR3. Expanded clones are given a class, and other clones once, few, many or no size at all.

TRBV18 NA CASSPRGTANNQPQHF
TRBV19 NA CASSIFGDRDGEQYF
TRBV30 NA CAWRIGGNSYEQYF
TRBV7-6 NA CASSGRTSGKGGELFF
TRBV27 NA CASSSPDRDTYEQYF
TRBV30 NA CAWSVLGQANTEAFF
TRBV5-1 NA CASSGTPAGATNEKLFF
TRBV5-4 NA CASSLTAGEETQYF
TRBV4-1 NA CASSQVGTGYNEQFF
TRBV27 NA CASSVGQYQETQYF
TRBV7-7 NA CASSLVSPGTGTETQYF
TRBV5-4 NA CASNYDQRTYNEQFF
TRBV7-3 NA CASKREADRDTEAFF
TRBV7-3 NA CASSLVCRGRSNQPQHF
TRBV6-1 few CASREQLYGYTF
TRBV2 NA CASNERQVNEKLFF
TRBV7-9 NA CASSLAGSGGELFF
TRBV29-1 NA CSVEVTGATDTQYF
TRBV7-2 NA CASSRGAGQETQYF
TRBV7-2 NA CASSLTNREGSGYTF
TRBV6-6 NA CASSWGTASTDTQYF
TRBV7-8 NA CASSLYSQGENTEAFF
TRBV6-1 NA CASRTGDSSYEQYF
TRBV5-1 few CASSIYRGTTEAFF
TRBV7-8 NA CASSLAGANSPLHF
TRBV18 NA CASSPRTGVLEPQHF
TRBV19 NA CASSIGQGPQETQYF